Shown below are 21 T cell receptor beta chains from a single sample sequenced in a study of T cells in women clearing cervical HPV infection. This table comes from immunoSEQ multiplex PCR, and its TCRdb copy is limited to in-frame clones, with some not included. This sample's table has tens of thousands of clones. The material sequenced was blood buffy coat. All receptors derive from a woman aged 18-70 years with a cervical HPV16 infection that either progressed to CIN3+ or cleared (not recorded which).

Regarding this clone: The read ends 3 residues shy of where the CDR3 ends; the end is completed using the germline J gene. The chain is built from TRBV12-3 or TRBV12-4 and TRBJ1-2; 7 bases fit TRBD1. The CDR3 spans 15 residues. The V and J ends lost 8 bases and 3 bases, in that order; junction bases with no gene match: 12. The CDR3 is CASGPDRAEYYGYTF. Incomplete CDR3 DNA: TGTGCCAGCGGACCTGACAGGGCAGAGTACTATGGC.

With regard to this clone: The read finishes 3 residues shy of the CDR3 end, and the germline J gene is used to complete it. This chain links TRBV5-1 with TRBJ2-7; 8 bases are a match to TRBD1. This CDR3 is built from 15 residues. J gave up 0 bases and V 5 bases, and 7 bases lay outside the gene matches. Germline CDR1 reads SGHRS; CDR2 reads YFSETQ. The covered CDR3 bases are TGCGCCAGCAGTATGGGACAGGACCTCTCCTACGAG. It codes for CASSMGQDLSYE. The whole CDR3 region reads CASSMGQDLSYEQYF. The full variable domain, in which reference TRBV5-1 and TRBJ2-7 provide the parts outside the CDR3, is KAGVTQTPRYLIKTRGQQVTLSCSPISGHRSVSWYQQTPGQGLQFLFEYFSETQRNKGNFPGRFSGRQFSNSRSEMNVSTLELGDSALYLCASSMGQDLSYEQYFGPGTRLTVT.

Regarding this clone: At one end, the junction sequence differs from germline, possibly due to a read error. The read ends 3 residues early relative to the CDR3; the germline J gene fills the gap. This specimen includes other DNA sequences encoding the same CDR3. The rearrangement uses TRBV7-9 and TRBJ1-3; TRBD1 matches 7 bases. Germline V gene lookup returns CDR1 SEHNR and CDR2 FQNEAQ (reference sequence). The CDR3 loop spans 15 amino acids. CDR3 protein: CASSIETGLRNTIYF. The sequenced CDR3 bases are TGTGCCAGCAGCATAGAGACAGGGCTGCGAAACACT.

As for this clone: Read sequence stops 3 residues before the CDR3 end, and the germline J gene provides the missing end. The chain joins TRBV2 to TRBJ1-4; D remains unclear. Germline V gene data show CDR1 as SNHLY and CDR2 as FYNNEI. The V gene lost 5 bases and the J gene lost 4 bases, with 8 bases spanning the gap. The CDR3 has 13 residues. The CDR3 bases that were read are TGTGCCAGCAGTAAAAATTATAATGAAAAA. It yields the protein CASSKNYNEK. Given in full, the CDR3 is CASSKNYNEKLFF.

Details on this clone: The CDR3 is cut off 3 residues early in the read; its end comes from the germline J gene. The rearrangement uses TRBV19 and TRBJ1-2; D is perhaps TRBD1 (5 bases). Germline CDR1 and CDR2: LNHDA and SQIVND (reference sequence). CDR3 length: 16 residues. CDR3 bases read: TGTGCCAGTAGTATAGGAAGGGGACTAGATAATCATGAC. Translation: CASSIGRGLDNHD. The complete CDR3 reads CASSIGRGLDNHDYTF.

As to this clone: Read coverage stops 3 residues before the CDR3 terminus; the germline J gene supplies the remainder. This chain joins TRBV7-9 and TRBJ1-2; D remains unclear. Looked up from germline, CDR1 is SEHNR and CDR2 is FQNEAQ (reference sequence). The CDR3 is 14 residues long. CDR3 loop: CASSLGLAENTYTF. The CDR3 DNA, read in part, is TGTGCCAGCAGCTTAGGGCTAGCGGAGAATACC.

With regard to this clone: From the germline J gene comes the end of the CDR3, since the read stops 3 residues before it. This chain connects TRBV6-1 to TRBJ1-5, with D uncertain. Germline CDR1 and CDR2: MNHNS and SASEGT. The CDR3 covers 15 residues. V gave up 1 base and J gave up 0 bases, with 7 bases separating them. The CDR3 sequence is CASSEVTYSNQPQHF. The covered CDR3 bases are TGTGCCAGCAGTGAAGTGACTTATAGCAATCAGCCC.

Remarks on this clone: The read is 3 residues too short to cover the CDR3 end, so that end is filled in from the germline J gene. The chain combines TRBV2 with TRBJ1-1; 7 nucleotides match TRBD1. Germline V gene data show CDR1 as SNHLY and CDR2 as FYNNEI. This CDR3 has 14 amino acids. Trimming at V came to 8 bases and at J to 0 bases, leaving 6 bases not matched to a gene. Incomplete CDR3 DNA: TGTGCCAGCCCCCCGGGACAGTTGAACACTGAA. Residues: CASPPGQLNTE. The whole CDR3 protein reads CASPPGQLNTEAFF. Combining the CDR3 with reference TRBV2 and TRBJ1-1 gives the whole variable domain EPEVTQTPSHQVTQMGQEVILRCVPISNHLYFYWYRQILGQKVEFLVSFYNNEISEKSEIFDDQFSVERPDGSNFTLKIRSTKLEDSAMYFCASPPGQLNTEAFFGQGTRLTVV.

A note on this clone: The CDR3 goes on 3 residues after the read ends, and that part is filled in from the germline J gene. The V and J genes are TRBV7-9 and TRBJ1-2; D gene unclear. Germline-derived CDR1 and CDR2 are SEHNR and FQNEAQ (reference sequence). The CDR3 contains 14 residues. The sequenced CDR3 bases are TGTGCCAGCAGCTTAGGCTCGCGGGAGGGTACC. Its translation: CASSLGSREGT. The complete CDR3 reads CASSLGSREGTYTF.

A word on this clone: The read terminates 3 residues ahead of where the CDR3 ends, so the germline J gene completes it. This chain links TRBV7-8 with TRBJ1-2; tentatively, D is TRBD1 (6 bases). CDR1 SGHVS and CDR2 FQNEAQ come from the germline V gene. Trimming took 3 bases from V and 4 from J, leaving 9 bases between them. The CDR3 runs to 13 residues. The covered CDR3 bases are TGTGCCAGCAGCTTCCTACAGGGCTATGGC. Amino acids: CASSFLQGYG. The CDR3, in full, reads CASSFLQGYGYTF.

Note on this clone: The read terminates 3 residues ahead of where the CDR3 ends, so the germline J gene completes it. This chain uses TRBV30 with TRBJ2-2; possible D gene TRBD2, 7 bases. V lost 5 bases, J lost 1 base, and 11 bases lay in between. The CDR3 is made up of 14 amino acids. Germline CDR1 is GTSNPN and CDR2 is SVGIG (reference sequence). The part of the CDR3 DNA that was read is TGTGCCTGGGGGAGGGGGATGAACACCGGGGAG. Translated, it gives CAWGRGMNTGE. The complete CDR3 reads CAWGRGMNTGELFF.

Turning to this clone: The sequenced fragment ends 3 residues before the CDR3 boundary, so the rest is inferred from the germline J gene. This chain links TRBV5-1 with TRBJ1-6, with TRBD1 identical over 9 bases. Germline CDR1 and CDR2: SGHRS and YFSETQ. Trimming at V came to 3 bases and at J to 7 bases, leaving 8 bases not matched to a gene. The CDR3 length is 16 residues. The part of the CDR3 DNA that was read is TGCGCCAGCAGCTCGGGACAGGGAGGTATAAATTCACCC. Amino acids: CASSSGQGGINSP. The CDR3, in full, reads CASSSGQGGINSPLHF.

As concerns this clone: The CDR3 end is not reached by the read, which stops 3 residues before it; the germline J gene fills it in. The V and J genes are TRBV11-2 and TRBJ1-1, with D possibly TRBD1 on 6 matching bases. Germline assignment: CDR1 SGHAT and CDR2 FQNNGV. The CDR3 has 15 amino acids. V dropped 7 bases and J dropped 5 bases, with 20 bases sitting between them. The chain's CDR3 is CASTPSLGARTEAFF. The CDR3 DNA, read in part, is TGTGCCAGCACCCCTAGCCTGGGGGCGCGTACTGAA.

On this clone itself: With the read ending 3 residues before the CDR3 end, the germline J gene is used to fill in that end. The chain recombines TRBV7-6 with TRBJ1-1; a possible D gene is TRBD1 (6 bases). Germline values: CDR1 SGHVS, CDR2 FNYEAQ. V was cut by 5 bases and J by 5 bases, with 12 bases left in between. There are 13 residues in the CDR3. CDR3 region: CASSLQGYTEAFF. The sequenced CDR3 bases are TGTGCCAGCAGCCTACAGGGATATACTGAA.

Comment on this clone: The read is 3 residues too short to cover the CDR3 end, so that end is filled in from the germline J gene. The chain recombines TRBV19 with TRBJ2-1; weak D call: TRBD2 (5 bases). The germline gives CDR1 LNHDA, CDR2 SQIVND (reference sequence). The ends were cut back, 7 bases at V and 8 bases at J, with 21 bases in the middle. CDR3 length: 15 amino acids. CDR3: CASMNSGPPGYEQFF. The CDR3 bases that were read are TGTGCCAGTATGAACAGCGGCCCCCCCGGGTATGAG. The whole variable domain, remainder taken from reference TRBV19 and TRBJ2-1, is DGGITQSPKYLFRKEGQNVTLSCEQNLNHDAMYWYRQDPGQGLRLIYYSQIVNDFQKGDIAEGYSVSREKKESFPLTVTSAQKNPTAFYLCASMNSGPPGYEQFFGPGTRLTVL.

Comments on this clone: The missing CDR3 end, 3 residues past where the read stops, is filled in from the germline J gene. The chain joins TRBV14 to TRBJ2-3; 8 positions agree with TRBD1. Per germline, CDR1 SGHDN and CDR2 FVKESK. The trim removed 10 bases at V and 6 bases at J, leaving 9 bases unmatched. CDR3 size: 13 residues. The CDR3 sequence is CATRRTGSDTQYF. The part of the CDR3 DNA that was read is TGTGCCACCCGGAGGACAGGGTCCGATACG.

With respect to this clone: Read data end 3 residues before the CDR3 end; the end is taken from the germline J gene. V gene TRBV19 combines with J gene TRBJ1-1; 7 bases align to TRBD1. Germline lookup yields CDR1 LNHDA and CDR2 SQIVND (reference sequence). The CDR3 consists of 13 residues. The CDR3: CASSFDRESSAFF. The sequenced part of the CDR3 DNA is TGTGCCAGTAGTTTCGACAGGGAAAGTAGC.

Of note for this clone: The CDR3 extends 3 residues past the end of the read, so its final part is completed from the germline J gene. This chain uses TRBV18 with TRBJ2-7; 7 bases fit TRBD1. Looked up from germline, CDR1 is KGHSH and CDR2 is LQKENI. With 5 bases clipped from V and 5 bases from J, the junction kept 3 bases outside the gene matches. The CDR3 has 12 residues. The part of the CDR3 DNA that was read is TGTGCCAGCTCATCCGACAGGGACGAG. Amino acids: CASSSDRDE. Given in full, the CDR3 is CASSSDRDEQYF. Together with reference TRBV18 and TRBJ2-7, the CDR3 gives the full variable domain: NAGVMQNPRHLVRRRGQEARLRCSPMKGHSHVYWYRQLPEEGLKFMVYLQKENIIDESGMPKERFSAEFPKEGPSILRIQQVVRGDSAAYFCASSSDRDEQYFGPGTRLTVT.

With respect to this clone: The read terminates 3 residues ahead of where the CDR3 ends, so the germline J gene completes it. The rearrangement joins TRBV20-1 to TRBJ2-7, with 14 positions matching TRBD2. CDR3 length equals 15 residues. The V gene end was trimmed by 3 bases and the J gene end by 4 bases; junction bases not matched to a gene: 5. Germline assignment: CDR1 DFQATT and CDR2 SNEGSKA (reference sequence). CDR3 sequence: CSASPGTSGRYEQYF. Incomplete CDR3 DNA: TGCAGTGCTAGTCCCGGGACTAGCGGGAGATACGAG.

Comment on this clone: Coverage ceases 3 residues before the CDR3 finishes, and the germline J gene fills in the end. The V gene is TRBV2, the J gene TRBJ2-7, with 9 bases matching TRBD1. This CDR3 contains 18 residues. Trimming at V came to 8 bases and at J to 2 bases, leaving 19 bases not matched to a gene. Germline CDR1 and CDR2: SNHLY and FYNNEI. CDR3 protein: CASHTRGQGNGRPYEQYF. The DNA read from the CDR3 is TGTGCCAGCCATACAAGGGGACAGGGTAATGGTCGACCCTACGAG.

For this clone: The CDR3 end falls 3 residues outside the read, so it is completed with the germline J gene. The chain couples TRBV5-1 to TRBJ2-3, with 10 bases identical to TRBD2. V gave up 4 bases and J gave up 2 bases; unmatched junction bases: 10. There are 17 residues in the CDR3. The V gene's germline CDR1 is SGHRS and CDR2 YFSETQ. CDR3 loop: CASSPLTSGKATDTQYF. The part of the CDR3 DNA that was read is TGCGCCAGCAGCCCATTAACTAGCGGGAAGGCCACAGATACG.